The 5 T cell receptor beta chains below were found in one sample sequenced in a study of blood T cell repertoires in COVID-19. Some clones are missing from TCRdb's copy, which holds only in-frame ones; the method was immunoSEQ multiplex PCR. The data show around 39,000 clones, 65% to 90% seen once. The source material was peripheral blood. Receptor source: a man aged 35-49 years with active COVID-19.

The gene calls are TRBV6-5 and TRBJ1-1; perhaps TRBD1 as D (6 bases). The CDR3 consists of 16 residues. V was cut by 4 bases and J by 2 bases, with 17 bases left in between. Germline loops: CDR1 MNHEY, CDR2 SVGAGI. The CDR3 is CASSLGGSRGNTEAFF. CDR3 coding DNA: TGTGCCAGCAGTTTGGGTGGGAGCAGGGGTAACACTGAAGCTTTCTTT.

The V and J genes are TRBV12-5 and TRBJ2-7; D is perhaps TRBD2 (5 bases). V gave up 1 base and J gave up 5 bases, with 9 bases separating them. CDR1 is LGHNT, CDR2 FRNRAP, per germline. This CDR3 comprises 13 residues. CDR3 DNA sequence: TGTGCTAGTGGTTTGGGGGAGTTCGACGAGCAGTACTTC. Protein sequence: CASGLGEFDEQYF.

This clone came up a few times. The CDR3 nucleotides are TGTGCCAGCAGGGATACAGGGGACACAGATACGCAGTATTTT. It codes for CASRDTGDTDTQYF. The rearrangement joins TRBV6-4 to TRBJ2-3, with 7 positions matching TRBD1. In germline, CDR1 is MRHNA, CDR2 SNTAGT. V shed 6 bases, J shed 2 bases, and the junction held 5 bases outside the gene matches. The CDR3 sequence is 14 residues long.

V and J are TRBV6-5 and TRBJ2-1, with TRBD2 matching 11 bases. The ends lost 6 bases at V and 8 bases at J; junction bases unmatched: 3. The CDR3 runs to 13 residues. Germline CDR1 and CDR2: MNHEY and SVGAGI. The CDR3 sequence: CASRTSGSYEQFF. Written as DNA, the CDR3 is TGTGCCAGCAGAACTAGCGGGAGCTATGAGCAGTTCTTC.

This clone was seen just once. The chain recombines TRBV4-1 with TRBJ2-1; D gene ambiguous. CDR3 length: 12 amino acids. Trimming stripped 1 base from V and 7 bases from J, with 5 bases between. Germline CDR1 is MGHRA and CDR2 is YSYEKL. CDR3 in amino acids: CASSQGANEQFF. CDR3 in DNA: TGCGCCAGCAGCCAAGGAGCAAATGAGCAGTTCTTC.